This T cell receptor beta chain was recovered during a study of siplizumab effects on memory and regulatory T cells. Study outcomes and limitations: It was not possible to assign a naive or memory phenotype to roughly 75-97% of proliferating CD4+ or CD8+ clones.

The assay covered about 10^5 TCR templates per sample. The assay was immunoSEQ multiplex PCR, and TCRdb's table has in-frame clones only and misses some. Of 80,000 to 130,000 clones in the sample, about 91% were seen once. Regarding this clone: Its antigen is undetermined.

This CDR3 has 15 amino acids. CDR1 is KGHSH, CDR2 LQKENI, per germline. V was trimmed by 0 bases and J by 0 bases, leaving 3 bases between them. This receptor was obtained from a human donor in good health. Sequencing used Tregs sorted from blood. This chain links TRBV18 with TRBJ2-6; no clear D. The CDR3 protein is CASSPPISGANVLTF. In DNA form, the CDR3 reads TGTGCCAGCTCACCACCGATCTCTGGGGCCAACGTCCTGACTTTC.